Listed here are 16 T cell receptor beta chains from one sample, sequenced in a study of PD-1 blockade in mismatch repair-deficient tumors. Produced via immunoSEQ multiplex PCR; TCRdb's table is partial and in-frame only. The sample contains about 120,000 clones, more than 85% of which appear only once. Sequenced material: peripheral blood, taken 44 weeks after starting pembrolizumab. These receptors were collected from an adult with mismatch repair-deficient cancer.

The V and J genes are TRBV15 and TRBJ2-3, with no clear D. Germline CDR1 is LNHNV and CDR2 is YYDKDF (reference sequence). V lost 8 bases, J lost 1 base, and 10 bases lay in between. The CDR3 sequence is 13 residues long. The CDR3 DNA reads TGTGCCACCTCGCGCGATCGCACAGATACGCAGTATTTT. Amino acid sequence: CATSRDRTDTQYF.

This clone was observed at least ten times. This rearrangement joins TRBV7-8 to TRBJ2-7; D may be TRBD1 or TRBD2 (6 bases each). The germline V gene encodes CDR1 SGHVS and CDR2 FQNEAQ. The V and J ends lost 8 bases and 4 bases respectively, with 12 bases between them. This CDR3 spans 12 amino acids. CDR3 in amino acids: CASAQGGYEQYF. In DNA form, the CDR3 reads TGTGCCAGCGCCCAAGGGGGGTACGAGCAGTACTTC.

The V call is TRBV7-8, the J call TRBJ2-2, with a tentative D call TRBD2 (6 bases). Germline lookup yields CDR1 SGHVS and CDR2 FQNEAQ. The V end lost 6 bases, the J end lost 0 bases, and 14 bases lay between the germline ends. This CDR3 spans 16 amino acids. This CDR3 is CASRIAELPNTGELFF. CDR3 nucleotides: TGTGCCAGCAGAATAGCGGAATTACCGAACACCGGGGAGCTGTTTTTT. The variable domain in full, with the rest retrieved from reference TRBV7-8 and TRBJ2-2, is GAGVSQSPRYKVAKRGQDVALRCDPISGHVSLFWYQQALGQGPEFLTYFQNEAQLDKSGLPSDRFFAERPEGSVSTLKIQRTQQEDSAVYLCASRIAELPNTGELFFGEGSRLTVL.

This chain joins TRBV11-3 and TRBJ2-1, with D maybe TRBD2 (6 bases). The CDR3 contains 14 residues. Germline V lookup: CDR1 SGHNT, CDR2 YENEEA. V was clipped by 3 bases and J by 12 bases, with 18 bases between them. CDR3 sequence reads: CASSLAWGVDPQFF. The CDR3 region has the DNA TGTGCCAGCAGCTTGGCTTGGGGGGTGGACCCGCAGTTCTTC.

This chain joins TRBV14 and TRBJ2-3; no clear D. With 8 bases removed from V and 2 bases from J, the gap between germline ends came to 11 bases. The CDR3 sequence is 13 residues long. Germline CDR1 reads SGHDN; CDR2 reads FVKESK. CDR3 sequence: CASAGDFTDTQYF. The CDR3 nucleotides read TGTGCCAGCGCCGGAGACTTCACAGATACGCAGTATTTT.

The chain combines TRBV4-3 with TRBJ2-6; D is ambiguous. The CDR3 loop spans 15 amino acids. Germline lookup yields CDR1 LGHNA and CDR2 YSLEER. Trimming removed 0 bases at V and 0 bases at J, with 3 bases between. CDR3 sequence reads: CASSQESSGANVLTF. DNA for the CDR3: TGCGCCAGCAGCCAAGAGAGCTCTGGGGCCAACGTCCTGACTTTC.

The J gene is TRBJ2-2, the V gene TRBV9; tentative D call: TRBD1 (5 bases). The V gene's germline CDR1 is SGDLS and CDR2 YYNGEE. The CDR3 sequence is 15 residues long. Deletions cut 0 bases from V and 6 bases from J, with 12 bases between. CDR3 residues: CASSVGDGRAGELFF. The CDR3 bases are TGTGCCAGCAGCGTAGGAGACGGCAGGGCCGGGGAGCTGTTTTTT.

The genes are TRBV7-9 and TRBJ2-7; 9 bases are a match to TRBD2. CDR3 length: 14 residues. J lost 9 bases, V lost 0 bases, and 6 bases had no gene match. CDR1 is SEHNR, CDR2 FQNEAQ, per germline (reference sequence). Here the CDR3 reads CASSLAGLLAGQYF. As DNA, the CDR3 is TGTGCCAGCAGCTTAGCGGGACTACTAGCGGGGCAGTACTTC.

In DNA, the CDR3 is TGTGCCTGGAACAGCCCCAATCAGCCCCAGCATTTT. It codes for CAWNSPNQPQHF. The chain uses TRBV30 and TRBJ1-5; no clear D. The CDR3 covers 12 residues. The germline gives CDR1 GTSNPN, CDR2 SVGIG (reference sequence). V dropped 4 bases and J dropped 3 bases, with 7 bases sitting between them. Using reference TRBV30 and TRBJ1-5 for the parts outside the CDR3, the full variable domain is SQTIHQWPATLVQPVGSPLSLECTVEGTSNPNLYWYRQAAGRGLQLLFYSVGIGQISSEVPQNLSASRPQDRQFILSSKKLLLSDSGFYLCAWNSPNQPQHFGDGTRLSIL.

This chain joins TRBV19 and TRBJ1-2; possibly TRBD1 for D (6 bases). This CDR3 contains 14 residues. Germline CDR1 reads LNHDA; CDR2 reads SQIVND (reference sequence). V was pared by 5 bases and J by 9 bases, with 19 bases between. The chain's CDR3 is CASSPQTSTGSYTF. In DNA form, the CDR3 reads TGTGCCAGTAGTCCCCAGACTTCGACAGGAAGCTACACCTTC.

This chain links TRBV7-3 with TRBJ2-3; possible D gene TRBD2, 6 bases. CDR1 is SGHTA, CDR2 FQGTGA, per germline. V lost 4 bases and J 3 bases, leaving 17 bases between the germline ends. The CDR3 extends over 16 amino acids. CDR3 sequence (DNA): TGTGCCAGCAGCTCATTGGGGGGACCCCAAACAGATACGCAGTATTTT. This encodes CASSSLGGPQTDTQYF.

This clone was observed a few times. The genes are TRBV30 and TRBJ1-3; D ambiguous. Germline CDR1 and CDR2: GTSNPN and SVGIG (reference sequence). CDR3 length equals 16 residues. V was cut by 1 base and J by 0 bases, with 13 bases left in between. CDR3 in amino acids: CAWSGPAVYSGNTIYF. The CDR3 DNA follows: TGTGCCTGGAGTGGGCCGGCCGTGTACTCTGGAAACACCATATATTTT.

Here the CDR3 DNA reads TGTGCCAGCAGCTTAGGCAGGGCTGGTGACTATGGCTACACCTTC. Residues: CASSLGRAGDYGYTF. The chain couples TRBV7-2 to TRBJ1-2, with D perhaps TRBD1 (5 bases). The CDR3 totals 15 residues. The V gene's germline CDR1 is SGHTA and CDR2 FQGNSA. V was cut by 1 base and J by 3 bases, with 12 bases left in between.

This chain connects TRBV19 to TRBJ2-1, with 9 positions matching TRBD2. The CDR3 runs 16 residues. V trimming: 3 bases; J trimming: 4 bases; junction bases outside the gene matches: 7. Germline CDR1 and CDR2: LNHDA and SQIVND (reference sequence). The CDR3 region is CASSIFLAGPYNEQFF. In DNA, the CDR3 is TGTGCCAGTAGTATCTTCCTAGCGGGACCATACAATGAGCAGTTCTTC.

The chain carries TRBV28 and TRBJ2-3; D call uncertain. Germline V gene data show CDR1 as MDHEN and CDR2 as SYDVKM. Deletions cut 2 bases from V and 0 bases from J, with 9 bases between. There are 15 residues in the CDR3. For the CDR3, the DNA is TGTGCCAGCAGTTTAATGGCGTCTAGCACAGATACGCAGTATTTT. Translation gives CASSLMASSTDTQYF.

V usage is TRBV5-4 and J usage is TRBJ2-7; TRBD1 aligns across 7 bases. V was clipped by 2 bases and J by 0 bases; unmatched bases: 5. CDR1 SGHNT and CDR2 YYREEE come from the germline V gene (reference sequence). The CDR3 covers 15 residues. The CDR3 bases are TGTGCCAGCAGCTTAACCGGGACAGTCTCCTACGAGCAGTACTTC. Translation gives CASSLTGTVSYEQYF.